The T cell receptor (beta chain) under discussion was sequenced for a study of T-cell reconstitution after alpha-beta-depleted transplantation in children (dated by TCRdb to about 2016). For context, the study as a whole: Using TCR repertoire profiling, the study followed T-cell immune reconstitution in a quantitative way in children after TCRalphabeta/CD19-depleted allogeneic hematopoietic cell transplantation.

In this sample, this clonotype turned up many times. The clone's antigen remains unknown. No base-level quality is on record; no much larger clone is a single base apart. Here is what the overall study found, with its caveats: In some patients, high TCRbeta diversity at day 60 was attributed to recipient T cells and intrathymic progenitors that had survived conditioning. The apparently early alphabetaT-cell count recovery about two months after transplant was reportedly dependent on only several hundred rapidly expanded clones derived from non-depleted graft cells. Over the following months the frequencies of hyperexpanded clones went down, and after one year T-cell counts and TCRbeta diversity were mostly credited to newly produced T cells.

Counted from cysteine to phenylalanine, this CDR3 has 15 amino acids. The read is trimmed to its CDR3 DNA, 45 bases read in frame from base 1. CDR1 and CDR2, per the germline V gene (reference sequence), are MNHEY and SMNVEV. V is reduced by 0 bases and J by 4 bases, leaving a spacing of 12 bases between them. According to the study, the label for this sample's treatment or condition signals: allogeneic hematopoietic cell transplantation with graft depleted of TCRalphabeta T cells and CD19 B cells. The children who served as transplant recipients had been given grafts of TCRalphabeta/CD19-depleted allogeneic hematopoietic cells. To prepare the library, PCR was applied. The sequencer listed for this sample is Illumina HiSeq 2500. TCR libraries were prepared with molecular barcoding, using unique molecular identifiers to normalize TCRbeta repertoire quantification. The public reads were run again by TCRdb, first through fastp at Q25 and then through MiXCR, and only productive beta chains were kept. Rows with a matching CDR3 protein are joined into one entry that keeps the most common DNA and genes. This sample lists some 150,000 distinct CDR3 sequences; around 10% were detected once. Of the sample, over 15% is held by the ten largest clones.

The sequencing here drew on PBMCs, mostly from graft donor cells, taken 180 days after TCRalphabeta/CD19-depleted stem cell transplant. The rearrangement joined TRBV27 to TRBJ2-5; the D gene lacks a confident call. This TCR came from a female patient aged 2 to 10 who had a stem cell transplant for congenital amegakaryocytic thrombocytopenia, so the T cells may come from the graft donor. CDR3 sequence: CASSLSYRPLETQYF. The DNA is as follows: TGTGCCAGCAGTTTATCGTATCGGCCCCTAGAGACCCAGTACTTC.